The present TCR beta chain was sequenced within a study of CD8+CD57+ T cells in acquired aplastic anemia. Patients chosen for sequencing had CD8+CD57+ cells that had expanded, as shown by flow cytometry. This clonotype was seen ten or more times. The target antigen is unknown. Genomic DNA templated the TCR beta VDJ and CDR3 profiling. Each CDR3 protein is one row after TCRdb ran MiXCR on the reads. The table records about 150,000 distinct CDR3 sequences, 52% of them present only once. The study, taken as a whole, reports: Patients and controls turned out to have 25 to 35 CD8+ CDR3 sequences in common.

Sequencing was carried out using sorted CD4+, CD8+, or CD8+CD57+ T cells (not recorded which) from PBMCs. The source is a human donor with aplastic anemia.

Here the CDR3 DNA reads TGCGCCAGCAGCTCCCTGGGGAATAGCCGCGAAGAGACCCAGTACTTC. Residues: CASSSLGNSREETQYF. This chain connects TRBV5-1 to TRBJ2-5; D is undetermined. The CDR3 length is 16 residues. With 3 bases removed from V and 3 bases from J, the gap between germline ends came to 18 bases. Germline CDR1 is SGHRS and CDR2 is YFSETQ.